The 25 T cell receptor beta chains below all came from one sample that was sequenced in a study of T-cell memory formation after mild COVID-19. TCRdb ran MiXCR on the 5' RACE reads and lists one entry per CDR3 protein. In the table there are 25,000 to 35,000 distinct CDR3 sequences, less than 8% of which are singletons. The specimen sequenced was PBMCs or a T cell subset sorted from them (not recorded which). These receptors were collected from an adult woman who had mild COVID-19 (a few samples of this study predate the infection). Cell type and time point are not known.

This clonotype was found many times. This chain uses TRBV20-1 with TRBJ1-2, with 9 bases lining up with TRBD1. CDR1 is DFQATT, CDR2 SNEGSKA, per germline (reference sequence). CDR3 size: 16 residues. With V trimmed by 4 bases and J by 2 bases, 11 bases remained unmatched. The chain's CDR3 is CSATPGGTGRNYGYTF. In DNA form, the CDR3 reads TGCAGTGCTACCCCGGGCGGGACAGGGCGAAACTATGGCTACACCTTC.

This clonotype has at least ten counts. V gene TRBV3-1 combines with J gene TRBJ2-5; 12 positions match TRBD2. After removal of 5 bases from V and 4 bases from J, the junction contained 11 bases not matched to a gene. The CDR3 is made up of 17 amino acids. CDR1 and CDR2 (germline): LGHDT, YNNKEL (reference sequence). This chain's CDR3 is CASSWPVGLAGLETQYF. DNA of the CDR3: TGTGCCAGCAGCTGGCCCGTTGGACTAGCGGGACTAGAGACCCAGTACTTC.

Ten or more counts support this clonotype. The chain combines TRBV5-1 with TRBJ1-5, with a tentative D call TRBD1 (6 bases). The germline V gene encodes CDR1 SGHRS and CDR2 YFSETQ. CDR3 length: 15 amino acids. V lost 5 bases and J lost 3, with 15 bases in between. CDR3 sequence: CASSPQGLNNQPQHF. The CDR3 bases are TGCGCCAGCAGTCCACAGGGCCTCAACAATCAGCCCCAGCATTTT. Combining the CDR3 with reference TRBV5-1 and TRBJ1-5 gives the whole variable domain KAGVTQTPRYLIKTRGQQVTLSCSPISGHRSVSWYQQTPGQGLQFLFEYFSETQRNKGNFPGRFSGRQFSNSRSEMNVSTLELGDSALYLCASSPQGLNNQPQHFGDGTRLSIL.

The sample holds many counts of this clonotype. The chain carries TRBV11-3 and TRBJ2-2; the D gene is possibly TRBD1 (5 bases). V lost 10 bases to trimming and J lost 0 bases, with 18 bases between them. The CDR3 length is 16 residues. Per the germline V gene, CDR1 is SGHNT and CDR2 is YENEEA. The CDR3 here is CAINLRGGTNTGELFF. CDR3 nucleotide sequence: TGTGCCATCAACCTTAGGGGCGGAACGAACACCGGGGAGCTGTTTTTT.

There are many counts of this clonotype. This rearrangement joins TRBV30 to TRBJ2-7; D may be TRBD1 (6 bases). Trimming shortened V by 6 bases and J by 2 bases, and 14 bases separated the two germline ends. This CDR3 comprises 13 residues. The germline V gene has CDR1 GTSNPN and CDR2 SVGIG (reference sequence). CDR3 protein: CACGMDRPYEQYF. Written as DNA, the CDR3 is TGTGCCTGCGGGATGGACAGACCCTACGAGCAGTACTTC.

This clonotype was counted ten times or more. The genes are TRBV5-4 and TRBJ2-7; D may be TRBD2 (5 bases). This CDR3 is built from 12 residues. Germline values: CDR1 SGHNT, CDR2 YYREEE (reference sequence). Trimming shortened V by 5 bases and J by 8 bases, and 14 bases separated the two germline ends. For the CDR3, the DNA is TGTGCCAGCAGTTCAGGACTGAAAAAGCAGTACTTC. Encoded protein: CASSSGLKKQYF.

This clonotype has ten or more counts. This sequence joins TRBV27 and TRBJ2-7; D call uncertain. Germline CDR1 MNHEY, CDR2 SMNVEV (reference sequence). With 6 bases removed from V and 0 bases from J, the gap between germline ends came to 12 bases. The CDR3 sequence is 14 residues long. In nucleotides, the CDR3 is TGTGCCAGCAGCCTCTTGGTAGGCTCCTACGAGCAGTACTTC. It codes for CASSLLVGSYEQYF.

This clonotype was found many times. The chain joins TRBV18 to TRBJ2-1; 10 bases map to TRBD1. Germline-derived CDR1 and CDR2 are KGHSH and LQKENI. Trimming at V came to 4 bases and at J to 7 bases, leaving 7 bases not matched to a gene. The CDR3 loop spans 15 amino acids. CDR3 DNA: TGTGCCAGCTCACGAGCCGGGACAGGGGTTAATGAGCAGTTCTTC. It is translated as CASSRAGTGVNEQFF.

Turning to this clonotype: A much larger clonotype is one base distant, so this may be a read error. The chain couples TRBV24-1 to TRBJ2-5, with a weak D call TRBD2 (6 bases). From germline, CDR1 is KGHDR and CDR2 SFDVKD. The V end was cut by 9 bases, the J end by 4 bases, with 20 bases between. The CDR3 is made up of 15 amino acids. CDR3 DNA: TGTGCCACCGCCTCGAGGGAGGCCCCGGGAGAGACCCAGTACTTC. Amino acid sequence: CATASREAPGETQYF.

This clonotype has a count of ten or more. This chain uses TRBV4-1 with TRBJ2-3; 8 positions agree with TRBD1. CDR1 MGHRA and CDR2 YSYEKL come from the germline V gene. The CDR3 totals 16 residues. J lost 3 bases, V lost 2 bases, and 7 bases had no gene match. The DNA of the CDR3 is TGCGCCAGCAGCCAAACGTACAGGGGGGAAACAGATACGCAGTATTTT. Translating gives CASSQTYRGETDTQYF.

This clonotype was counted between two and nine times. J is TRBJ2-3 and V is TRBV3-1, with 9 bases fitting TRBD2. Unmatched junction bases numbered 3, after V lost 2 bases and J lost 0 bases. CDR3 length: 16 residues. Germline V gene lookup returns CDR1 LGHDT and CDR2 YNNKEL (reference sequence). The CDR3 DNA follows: TGTGCCAGCAGCCAAAATAGCGGGGGTAGCACAGATACGCAGTATTTT. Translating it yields CASSQNSGGSTDTQYF.

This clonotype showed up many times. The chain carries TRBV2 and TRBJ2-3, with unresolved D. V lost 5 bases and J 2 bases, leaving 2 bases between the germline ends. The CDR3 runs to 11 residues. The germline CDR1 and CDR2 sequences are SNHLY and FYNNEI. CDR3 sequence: CASSFTDTQYF. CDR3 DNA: TGTGCCAGCAGTTTCACAGATACGCAGTATTTT.

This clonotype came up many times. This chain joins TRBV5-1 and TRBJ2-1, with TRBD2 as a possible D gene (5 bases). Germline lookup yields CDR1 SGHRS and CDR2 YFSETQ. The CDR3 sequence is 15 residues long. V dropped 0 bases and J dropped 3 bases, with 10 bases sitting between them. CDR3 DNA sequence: TGCGCCAGCAGCTTGGATGCAGGACTCTACAATGAGCAGTTCTTC. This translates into CASSLDAGLYNEQFF.

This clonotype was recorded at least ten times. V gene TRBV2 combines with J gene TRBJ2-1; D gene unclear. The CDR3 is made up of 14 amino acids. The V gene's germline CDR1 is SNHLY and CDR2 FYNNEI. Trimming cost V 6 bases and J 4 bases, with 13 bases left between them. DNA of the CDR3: TGTGCCAGCAGGCGACACCAATTTTACAATGAGCAGTTCTTC. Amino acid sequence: CASRRHQFYNEQFF.

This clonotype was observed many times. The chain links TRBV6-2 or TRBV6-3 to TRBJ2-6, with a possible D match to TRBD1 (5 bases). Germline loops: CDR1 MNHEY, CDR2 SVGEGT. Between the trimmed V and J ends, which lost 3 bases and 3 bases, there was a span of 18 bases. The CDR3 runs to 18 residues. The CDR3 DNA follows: TGTGCCAGCAGTTATCAAGCTGGCCAGGGATTTGGGGCCAACGTCCTGACTTTC. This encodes CASSYQAGQGFGANVLTF.

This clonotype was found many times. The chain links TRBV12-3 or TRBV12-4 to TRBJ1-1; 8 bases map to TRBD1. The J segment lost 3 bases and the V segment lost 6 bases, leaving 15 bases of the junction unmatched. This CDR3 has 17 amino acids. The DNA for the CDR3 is TGTGCCAGCAGCCATACCGGGACAGGCAGCGGCTACACTGAAGCTTTCTTT. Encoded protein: CASSHTGTGSGYTEAFF.

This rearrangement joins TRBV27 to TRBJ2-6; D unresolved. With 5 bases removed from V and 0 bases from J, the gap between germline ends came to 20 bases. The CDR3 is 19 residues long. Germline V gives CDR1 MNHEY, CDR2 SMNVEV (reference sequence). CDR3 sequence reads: CASSPTEATTLSGANVLTF. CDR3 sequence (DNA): TGTGCCAGCAGTCCTACAGAGGCGACGACTCTCTCTGGGGCCAACGTCCTGACTTTC.

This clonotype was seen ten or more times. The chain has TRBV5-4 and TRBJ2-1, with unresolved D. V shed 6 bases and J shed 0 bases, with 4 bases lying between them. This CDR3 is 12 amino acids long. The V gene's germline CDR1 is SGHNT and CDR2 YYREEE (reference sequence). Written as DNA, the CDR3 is TGTGCCAGCACAAGCTCCTACAATGAGCAGTTCTTC. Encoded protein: CASTSSYNEQFF.

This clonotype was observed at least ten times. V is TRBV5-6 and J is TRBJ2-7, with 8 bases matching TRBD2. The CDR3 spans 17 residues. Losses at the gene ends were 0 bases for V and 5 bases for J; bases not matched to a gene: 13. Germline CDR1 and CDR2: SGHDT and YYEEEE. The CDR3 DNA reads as TGTGCCAGCAGCTTGGATGGTAGCGGGGTGTCGTGGAACGAGCAGTACTTC. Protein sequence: CASSLDGSGVSWNEQYF.

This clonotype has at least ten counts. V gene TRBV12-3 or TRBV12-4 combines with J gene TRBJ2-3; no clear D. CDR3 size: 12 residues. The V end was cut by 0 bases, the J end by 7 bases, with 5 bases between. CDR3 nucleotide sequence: TGTGCCAGCAGTTTAGCGCGGAATACGCAGTATTTT. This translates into CASSLARNTQYF.

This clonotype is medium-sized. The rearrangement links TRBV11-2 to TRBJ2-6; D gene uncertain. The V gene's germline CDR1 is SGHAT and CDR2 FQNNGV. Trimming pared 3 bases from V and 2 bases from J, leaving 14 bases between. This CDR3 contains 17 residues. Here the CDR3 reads CASSLVFWGTGANVLTF. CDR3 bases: TGTGCCAGCAGCTTGGTCTTTTGGGGAACTGGGGCCAACGTCCTGACTTTC.

CDR3 in amino acids: CASSIGGRGTGELFF. DNA for the CDR3: TGTGCCAGTAGTATCGGGGGCAGGGGAACCGGGGAGCTGTTTTTT. The V call is TRBV19, the J call TRBJ2-2; perhaps D is TRBD1 or TRBD2 (6 bases each). CDR1 and CDR2 (germline): LNHDA, SQIVND (reference sequence). The CDR3 sequence is 15 residues long. V was cut by 3 bases and J by 5 bases, with 13 bases left in between.

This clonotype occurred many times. CDR3: CASSPGRNMNTEAFF. CDR3 DNA sequence: TGTGCCAGCAGCCCAGGTAGGAACATGAACACTGAAGCTTTCTTT. The chain couples TRBV12-3 or TRBV12-4 to TRBJ1-1; D remains ambiguous. The V and J ends lost 6 bases and 0 bases respectively, with 14 bases between them. The CDR3 totals 15 residues.

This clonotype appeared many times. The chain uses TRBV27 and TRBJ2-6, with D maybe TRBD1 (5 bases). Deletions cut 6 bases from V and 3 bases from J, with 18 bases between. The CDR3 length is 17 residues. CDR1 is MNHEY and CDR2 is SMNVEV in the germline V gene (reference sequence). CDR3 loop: CASSPSAGWSGANVLTF. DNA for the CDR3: TGTGCCAGCAGCCCTTCCGCAGGGTGGAGTGGGGCCAACGTCCTGACTTTC.

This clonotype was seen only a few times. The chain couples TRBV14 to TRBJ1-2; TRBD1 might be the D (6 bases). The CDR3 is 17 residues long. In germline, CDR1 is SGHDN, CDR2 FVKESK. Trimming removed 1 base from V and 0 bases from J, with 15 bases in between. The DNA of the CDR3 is TGTGCCAGCAGCCAAGTAGACGCCCAGGGGCCTAACTATGGCTACACCTTC. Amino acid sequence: CASSQVDAQGPNYGYTF.